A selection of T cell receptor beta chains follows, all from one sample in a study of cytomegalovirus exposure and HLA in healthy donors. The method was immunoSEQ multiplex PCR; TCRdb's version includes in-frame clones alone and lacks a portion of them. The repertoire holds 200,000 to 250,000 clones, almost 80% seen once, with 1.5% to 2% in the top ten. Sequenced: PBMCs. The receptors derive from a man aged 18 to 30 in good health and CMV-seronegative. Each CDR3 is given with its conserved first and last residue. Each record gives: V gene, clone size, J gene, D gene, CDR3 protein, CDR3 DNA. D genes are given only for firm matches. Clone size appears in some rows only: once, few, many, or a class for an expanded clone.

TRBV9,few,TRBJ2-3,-,CASSPPRGVTTDTQYF,TGTGCCAGCAGCCCCCCCCGCGGGGTAACGACAGATACGCAGTATTTT
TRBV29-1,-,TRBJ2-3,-,CSVRGTGIDTQYF,TGCAGCGTTCGGGGTACAGGGATAGATACGCAGTATTTT
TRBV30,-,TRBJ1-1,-,CAWSYCVAFF,TGTGCCTGGAGTTATTGTGTGGCTTTCTTT
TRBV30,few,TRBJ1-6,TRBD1,CAWSVGLMTGSGVNSPLHF,TGTGCCTGGAGTGTGGGCCTAATGACAGGGTCAGGCGTAAATTCACCCCTCCACTTT
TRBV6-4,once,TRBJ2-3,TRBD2,CASSGNGGATDTQYF,TGTGCCAGCAGTGGTAACGGGGGGGCCACAGATACGCAGTATTTT
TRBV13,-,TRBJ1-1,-,CASSSRGLWDTEAFF,TGTGCCAGCAGCTCCAGGGGTTTATGGGACACTGAAGCTTTCTTT
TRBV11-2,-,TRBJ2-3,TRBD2,CASSFQPGLAGGETDTQYF,TGTGCCAGCAGCTTTCAACCGGGACTAGCGGGAGGGGAGACAGATACGCAGTATTTT
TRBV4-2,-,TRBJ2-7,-,CASSQNPTGYEQYF,TGTGCCAGCAGCCAAAATCCGACAGGCTACGAGCAGTACTTC
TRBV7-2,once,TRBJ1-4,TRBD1,CASSSDRGEEKLFF,TGTGCCAGCAGCTCGGACAGGGGGGAAGAAAAACTGTTTTTT
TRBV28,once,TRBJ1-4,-,CASRHATASTEKLFF,TGTGCCAGCAGACATGCGACAGCTTCGACTGAAAAACTGTTTTTT
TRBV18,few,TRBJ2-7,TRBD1,CASSPGQGFEQYF,TGTGCCAGCTCACCGGGACAGGGATTCGAGCAGTACTTC
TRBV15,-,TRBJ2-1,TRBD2,CATSRDLTSGVDEQFF,TGTGCCACCAGCAGAGATCTTACTAGCGGTGTCGATGAGCAGTTCTTC
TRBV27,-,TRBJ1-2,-,CASSSSRGQNYGYTF,TGTGCCAGCAGTTCCAGTCGCGGACAGAACTATGGCTACACCTTC
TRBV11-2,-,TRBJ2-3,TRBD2,CASSWRGGLAGSTDTQYF,TGTGCCAGCAGCTGGAGGGGCGGACTAGCGGGGAGCACAGATACGCAGTATTTT
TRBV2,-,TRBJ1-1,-,CASSEGGQGNTEAFF,TGTGCCAGCAGTGAAGGGGGCCAGGGGAACACTGAAGCTTTCTTT
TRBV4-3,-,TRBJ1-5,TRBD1,CASSQAGTGNQPQHF,TGCGCCAGCAGCCAAGCCGGGACAGGTAATCAGCCCCAGCATTTT
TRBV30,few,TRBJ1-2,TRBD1,CAWSRAGGSPNYGYTF,TGTGCCTGGAGTAGGGCAGGGGGCTCTCCTAACTATGGCTACACCTTC
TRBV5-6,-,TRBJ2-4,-,CASSLQSVTVAKNIQYF,TGTGCCAGCAGCTTACAATCGGTTACAGTAGCCAAAAACATTCAGTACTTC
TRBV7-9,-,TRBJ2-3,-,CASSPGLAGADTQYF,TGTGCCAGCAGCCCCGGTCTAGCCGGGGCAGATACGCAGTATTTT
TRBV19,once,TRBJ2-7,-,CASTPSPGNYEQYF,TGTGCCAGTACCCCCTCCCCGGGGAACTACGAGCAGTACTTC
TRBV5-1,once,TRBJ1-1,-,CASTKGGVGRAPEAFF,TGCGCCAGCACCAAAGGAGGTGTTGGGAGGGCACCTGAAGCTTTCTTT
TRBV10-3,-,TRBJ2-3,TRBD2,CAISGLAGDTDTQYF,TGTGCCATCAGTGGACTAGCGGGAGACACAGATACGCAGTATTTT
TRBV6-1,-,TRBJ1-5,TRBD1,CASAGTGVQPQHF,TGTGCCAGCGCCGGGACAGGGGTTCAGCCCCAGCATTTT
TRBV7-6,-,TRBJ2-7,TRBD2,CASSFGTSTYEQYF,TGTGCCAGCAGCTTCGGGACTAGTACCTACGAGCAGTACTTC
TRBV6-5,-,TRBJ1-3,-,CASSQGIGNTIYF,TGTGCCAGCAGTCAGGGGATCGGAAACACCATATATTTT
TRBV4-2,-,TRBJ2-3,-,CASSQEVGGMDTQYF,TGTGCCAGCAGCCAAGAGGTCGGAGGGATGGATACGCAGTATTTT
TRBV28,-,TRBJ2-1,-,CASSLRGYNEQFF,TGTGCCAGCAGTTTGCGGGGATACAATGAGCAGTTCTTC
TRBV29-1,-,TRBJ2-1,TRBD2,CSVGGGDEQFF,TGCAGCGTTGGGGGGGGAGATGAGCAGTTCTTC
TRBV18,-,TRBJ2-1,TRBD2,CASSPPGGLAIRDEQFF,TGTGCCAGCTCACCGCCCGGGGGACTAGCGATCAGGGATGAGCAGTTCTTC
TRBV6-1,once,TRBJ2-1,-,CASSPRGQNNEQFF,TGTGCCAGCAGTCCCCGCGGACAAAACAATGAGCAGTTCTTC
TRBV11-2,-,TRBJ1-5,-,CASSPPGGGQPQHF,TGTGCCAGCAGCCCCCCGGGGGGCGGTCAGCCCCAGCATTTT
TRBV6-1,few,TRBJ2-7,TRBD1,CASRTGGRFGYEQYF,TGTGCCAGCCGAACAGGGGGAAGGTTCGGATACGAGCAGTACTTC
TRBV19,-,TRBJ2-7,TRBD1,CASSISGPTGQVLYEQYF,TGTGCCAGTAGTATTTCTGGCCCTACGGGACAGGTACTCTACGAGCAGTACTTC
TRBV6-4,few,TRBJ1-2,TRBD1,CASMKALRDRESRNYGYTF,TGTGCCAGCATGAAGGCCCTCCGGGACAGGGAAAGCCGTAACTATGGCTACACCTTC
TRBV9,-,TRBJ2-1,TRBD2,CASSAGTSLTPQFF,TGTGCCAGCAGCGCCGGGACTAGTCTGACCCCGCAGTTCTTC
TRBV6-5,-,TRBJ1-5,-,CASRPTETNQPQHF,TGTGCCAGCAGGCCTACAGAGACCAATCAGCCCCAGCATTTT
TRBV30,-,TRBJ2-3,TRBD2,CAWSVREGLTQYF,TGTGCCTGGAGTGTACGGGAGGGGCTTACGCAGTATTTT
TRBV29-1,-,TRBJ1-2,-,CSVEAVSANYGYTF,TGCAGCGTTGAAGCAGTAAGTGCAAACTATGGCTACACCTTC
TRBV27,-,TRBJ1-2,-,CASSSESNYGYTF,TGTGCCAGCTCCAGTGAATCTAACTATGGCTACACCTTC
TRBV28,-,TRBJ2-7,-,CASSPGGTALYEQYF,TGTGCCAGCAGTCCAGGCGGGACAGCTTTATACGAGCAGTACTTC
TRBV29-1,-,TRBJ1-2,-,CSVEVRLGAGYTF,TGCAGCGTTGAAGTTCGTCTGGGGGCTGGCTACACCTTC
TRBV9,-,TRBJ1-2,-,CASSVEVSGLFYGYTF,TGTGCCAGCAGCGTAGAGGTTTCAGGCCTGTTCTATGGCTACACCTTC
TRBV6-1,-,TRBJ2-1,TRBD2,CASSDDWLAGGLDNEQFF,TGTGCCAGCAGTGATGATTGGCTAGCGGGAGGCTTGGACAATGAGCAGTTCTTC
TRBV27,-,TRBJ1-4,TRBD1,CASSPYRGTYEKLFF,TGTGCCAGCAGTCCTTACAGGGGAACATATGAAAAACTGTTTTTT
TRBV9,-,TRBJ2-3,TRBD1,CASSASGGFITDTQYF,TGTGCCAGCAGCGCCTCAGGGGGCTTCATCACAGATACGCAGTATTTT